The clone carrying this TCR beta chain was picked up a small number of times. Its target is not known. The CDR3 totals 13 residues. V gave up 2 bases and J gave up 5 bases; unmatched junction bases: 3. The germline V gene encodes CDR1 SGHKS and CDR2 YYEKEE (reference sequence). These data belong to a study of cytomegalovirus exposure and HLA in healthy donors. Study-wide findings and caveats: Solely CMV serostatus was available to characterize immune exposure. Presence/absence analysis assumed near-uniform sequencing depth across donors.

Amplification used 60 Vbeta primers and 13 Jbeta primers. Profiling relied on immunoSEQ multiplex PCR, and the TCRdb table lists in-frame clones only, not all of them. This table holds 130,000 to 150,000 clones, around 9.6% found once. The chain recombines TRBV5-5 with TRBJ2-5; 7 nucleotides agree with TRBD1. This sequence originates from a male donor in good health and CMV-seronegative. The sequenced sample was PBMCs. CDR3 in DNA: TGTGCCAGCAGCTTTACAGGGGAGGAGACCCAGTACTTC. Translated, it gives CASSFTGEETQYF.